A selection of T cell receptor beta chains follows, all from one sample in a study of OX40 agonist ivuxolimab in advanced cancers. Here immunoSEQ multiplex PCR was the method, and the copy in TCRdb shows in-frame clones only, minus some. The sample contains under 65,000 clones, approximately 90% of which appear only once. Source: CD4+ or CD8+ T cells sorted from blood, taken in a trial of the OX40 agonist ivuxolimab. The receptors come from an adult with an advanced solid tumor such as melanoma, head and neck, liver or kidney cancer. The CDR3 runs from the conserved cysteine through the conserved F or W. The order of the fields is J gene, V gene, D gene, CDR3 length, clone size, CDR3 protein, CDR3 DNA. D genes are given only for firm matches. Size is omitted from some rows. Given values are once, few, many or a class for expanded clones.

j_gene: TRBJ2-1; v_gene: TRBV5-4; d_gene: -; len: 15; abundance: -; CDR3aa: CASSLEVSSYNEQFF; CDR3nt: TGTGCCAGCAGCTTGGAGGTAAGCTCCTACAATGAGCAGTTCTTC
j_gene: TRBJ2-1; v_gene: TRBV5-5; d_gene: -; len: 15; abundance: few; CDR3aa: CASSSGEASYNEQFF; CDR3nt: TGTGCCAGCAGCTCTGGGGAGGCGTCCTACAATGAGCAGTTCTTC
j_gene: TRBJ2-3; v_gene: TRBV6-1; d_gene: TRBD2; len: 14; abundance: -; CDR3aa: CASSASGGTDTQYF; CDR3nt: TGTGCCAGCAGTGCTAGCGGGGGGACAGATACGCAGTATTTT
j_gene: TRBJ1-5; v_gene: TRBV7-6; d_gene: -; len: 13; abundance: -; CDR3aa: CASSPDSNQPQHF; CDR3nt: TGTGCCAGCAGTCCGGATAGCAATCAGCCCCAGCATTTT
j_gene: TRBJ1-2; v_gene: TRBV27; d_gene: -; len: 14; abundance: -; CDR3aa: CASSLSPEHYGYTF; CDR3nt: TGTGCCAGCAGTTTATCTCCAGAACACTATGGCTACACCTTC
j_gene: TRBJ2-4; v_gene: TRBV5-4; d_gene: -; len: 14; abundance: -; CDR3aa: CASSLEGTKNIQYF; CDR3nt: TGTGCCAGCAGCTTGGAAGGGACCAAAAACATTCAGTACTTC
j_gene: TRBJ1-1; v_gene: TRBV5-1; d_gene: TRBD1; len: 17; abundance: -; CDR3aa: CASSLVNRGPWGTEAFF; CDR3nt: TGCGCCAGCAGCTTAGTCAACAGGGGGCCGTGGGGCACTGAAGCTTTCTTT
j_gene: TRBJ2-7; v_gene: TRBV6-1; d_gene: -; len: 12; abundance: -; CDR3aa: CASLRRLYEQYF; CDR3nt: TGTGCCAGCTTAAGGCGGCTCTACGAGCAGTACTTC
j_gene: TRBJ2-7; v_gene: TRBV12-5; d_gene: -; len: 12; abundance: -; CDR3aa: CASGGDSYEQYF; CDR3nt: TGTGCTAGTGGCGGCGACAGCTACGAGCAGTACTTC
j_gene: TRBJ2-7; v_gene: TRBV28; d_gene: TRBD2; len: 17; abundance: -; CDR3aa: CASSSPRTSGYSYEQYF; CDR3nt: TGTGCCAGCAGCTCCCCCCGGACTAGCGGCTACTCCTACGAGCAGTACTTC
j_gene: TRBJ1-1; v_gene: TRBV23-1; d_gene: TRBD1; len: 16; abundance: -; CDR3aa: CASSQLPGGRDTEAFF; CDR3nt: TGCGCCAGCAGTCAGCTTCCAGGGGGCAGGGACACTGAAGCTTTCTTT
j_gene: TRBJ2-1; v_gene: TRBV5-5; d_gene: -; len: 17; abundance: -; CDR3aa: CASRLRTHLSSYNEQFF; CDR3nt: TGTGCCAGCAGATTAAGGACTCACCTTAGCTCCTACAATGAGCAGTTCTTC
j_gene: TRBJ2-7; v_gene: TRBV7-2; d_gene: TRBD2; len: 15; abundance: -; CDR3aa: CASSLEGAGGYEQYF; CDR3nt: TGTGCCAGCAGCTTAGAGGGAGCGGGAGGCTACGAGCAGTACTTC
j_gene: TRBJ1-5; v_gene: TRBV5-6; d_gene: TRBD1; len: 15; abundance: -; CDR3aa: CASSFGTGFGQPQHF; CDR3nt: TGTGCCAGCAGCTTCGGGACAGGGTTCGGTCAGCCCCAGCATTTT
j_gene: TRBJ2-3; v_gene: TRBV7-2; d_gene: -; len: 17; abundance: -; CDR3aa: CASSSGPGHRGADTQYF; CDR3nt: TGTGCCAGCAGCTCAGGCCCCGGACACCGAGGGGCAGATACGCAGTATTTT
j_gene: TRBJ2-7; v_gene: TRBV4-3; d_gene: TRBD1; len: 15; abundance: -; CDR3aa: CASSLDRGFSYEQYF; CDR3nt: TGCGCCAGCAGTCTTGACAGGGGTTTTTCCTACGAGCAGTACTTC
j_gene: TRBJ2-5; v_gene: TRBV7-2; d_gene: -; len: 14; abundance: -; CDR3aa: CASSLLQGEETQYF; CDR3nt: TGTGCCAGCAGCTTATTACAGGGCGAGGAGACCCAGTACTTC
j_gene: TRBJ1-1; v_gene: TRBV7-2; d_gene: -; len: 17; abundance: once; CDR3aa: CASSLEKTGRMNTEAFF; CDR3nt: TGTGCCAGCAGCTTAGAAAAGACGGGACGAATGAACACTGAAGCTTTCTTT
j_gene: TRBJ1-2; v_gene: TRBV4-3; d_gene: -; len: 17; abundance: once; CDR3aa: CASSQTDTGGGSYGYTF; CDR3nt: TGCGCCAGCAGCCAAACCGATACGGGGGGCGGGAGCTATGGCTACACCTTC
j_gene: TRBJ2-7; v_gene: TRBV13; d_gene: -; len: 16; abundance: -; CDR3aa: CASSLGQGLSSYEQYF; CDR3nt: TGTGCCAGCAGCTTAGGACAGGGACTCTCTTCCTACGAGCAGTACTTC
j_gene: TRBJ2-2; v_gene: TRBV28; d_gene: -; len: 15; abundance: -; CDR3aa: CASSEAVWDTGELFF; CDR3nt: TGTGCCAGCAGTGAGGCTGTATGGGACACCGGGGAGCTGTTTTTT
j_gene: TRBJ2-3; v_gene: TRBV9; d_gene: -; len: 16; abundance: -; CDR3aa: CASSVEDTLITDTQYF; CDR3nt: TGTGCCAGCAGCGTAGAGGACACCCTAATCACAGATACGCAGTATTTT
j_gene: TRBJ1-1; v_gene: TRBV9; d_gene: -; len: 17; abundance: once; CDR3aa: CASSHPTGPGPNTEAFF; CDR3nt: TGTGCCAGCAGCCATCCAACAGGGCCTGGACCGAACACTGAAGCTTTCTTT
j_gene: TRBJ1-1; v_gene: TRBV2; d_gene: -; len: 14; abundance: -; CDR3aa: CAIPGTTGSTEAFF; CDR3nt: TGTGCCATCCCAGGGACAACGGGTAGCACTGAAGCTTTCTTT
j_gene: TRBJ2-7; v_gene: TRBV5-6; d_gene: TRBD1; len: 14; abundance: -; CDR3aa: CASSLQGAVYEQYF; CDR3nt: TGTGCCAGCAGCTTGCAGGGGGCGGTCTACGAGCAGTACTTC
j_gene: TRBJ1-5; v_gene: TRBV28; d_gene: TRBD1; len: 14; abundance: -; CDR3aa: CASRADRENQPQHF; CDR3nt: TGTGCCAGCAGGGCTGACAGGGAAAATCAGCCCCAGCATTTT
j_gene: TRBJ2-5; v_gene: TRBV27; d_gene: -; len: 13; abundance: -; CDR3aa: CASSLMIGETQYF; CDR3nt: TGTGCCAGCAGTTTAATGATCGGGGAGACCCAGTACTTC
j_gene: TRBJ1-2; v_gene: TRBV7-9; d_gene: -; len: 13; abundance: -; CDR3aa: CASSSGSNYGYTF; CDR3nt: TGTGCCAGCAGCTCAGGATCTAACTATGGCTACACCTTC
j_gene: TRBJ2-7; v_gene: TRBV5-4; d_gene: TRBD1; len: 15; abundance: -; CDR3aa: CASSLVRGIAYEQYF; CDR3nt: TGTGCCAGCAGCTTGGTCAGGGGGATAGCCTACGAGCAGTACTTC
j_gene: TRBJ1-3; v_gene: TRBV28; d_gene: TRBD1; len: 14; abundance: -; CDR3aa: CASTLTTGANTIYF; CDR3nt: TGTGCCAGCACCCTGACCACAGGGGCGAACACCATATATTTT
j_gene: TRBJ2-1; v_gene: TRBV27; d_gene: -; len: 11; abundance: -; CDR3aa: CASSLYNEQFF; CDR3nt: TGTGCCAGCAGTCTATACAATGAGCAGTTCTTC
j_gene: TRBJ2-5; v_gene: TRBV15; d_gene: -; len: 16; abundance: once; CDR3aa: CATSSWAEHRGETQYF; CDR3nt: TGTGCCACCAGCAGTTGGGCAGAACACCGGGGAGAGACCCAGTACTTC
j_gene: TRBJ2-7; v_gene: TRBV27; d_gene: TRBD2; len: 17; abundance: once; CDR3aa: CASSFWGLAGGPVEQYF; CDR3nt: TGTGCCAGCAGTTTTTGGGGACTAGCGGGAGGGCCGGTAGAGCAGTACTTC
j_gene: TRBJ1-4; v_gene: TRBV19; d_gene: TRBD1; len: 15; abundance: -; CDR3aa: CASSPGTATNEKLFF; CDR3nt: TGTGCCAGTAGTCCCGGGACAGCAACTAATGAAAAACTGTTTTTT
j_gene: TRBJ2-7; v_gene: TRBV6-1; d_gene: -; len: 14; abundance: -; CDR3aa: CASSEARQGYEQYF; CDR3nt: TGTGCCAGCAGTGAAGCAAGGCAGGGCTACGAGCAGTACTTC
j_gene: TRBJ1-1; v_gene: TRBV6-6; d_gene: -; len: 13; abundance: -; CDR3aa: CASRFEGGTEAFF; CDR3nt: TGTGCCAGCAGGTTCGAGGGAGGCACTGAAGCTTTCTTT
j_gene: TRBJ1-1; v_gene: TRBV6-5; d_gene: TRBD1; len: 13; abundance: -; CDR3aa: CASSSGTGAEAFF; CDR3nt: TGTGCCAGCAGTTCCGGGACAGGGGCTGAAGCTTTCTTT
j_gene: TRBJ2-3; v_gene: TRBV6-6; d_gene: -; len: 14; abundance: once; CDR3aa: CASSTNPGSDTQYF; CDR3nt: TGTGCCAGCAGTACCAACCCCGGGTCAGATACGCAGTATTTT
j_gene: TRBJ1-5; v_gene: TRBV19; d_gene: -; len: 15; abundance: -; CDR3aa: CASSISTRGNQPQHF; CDR3nt: TGTGCCAGTAGTATTAGTACGAGGGGCAATCAGCCCCAGCATTTT
j_gene: TRBJ2-2; v_gene: TRBV29-1; d_gene: TRBD1; len: 15; abundance: -; CDR3aa: CSGTQGAFRDGELFF; CDR3nt: TGCAGCGGTACACAGGGGGCCTTTAGGGACGGGGAGCTGTTTTTT
j_gene: TRBJ2-7; v_gene: TRBV6-5; d_gene: -; len: 14; abundance: -; CDR3aa: CASSSGTGTYEQYF; CDR3nt: TGTGCCAGCAGTTCAGGGACGGGAACCTACGAGCAGTACTTC
j_gene: TRBJ1-1; v_gene: TRBV9; d_gene: -; len: 13; abundance: -; CDR3aa: CASSGVMNTEAFF; CDR3nt: TGTGCCAGCAGTGGGGTTATGAACACTGAAGCTTTCTTT
j_gene: TRBJ2-2; v_gene: TRBV9; d_gene: -; len: 12; abundance: -; CDR3aa: CASSVGTGELFF; CDR3nt: TGTGCCAGCAGCGTGGGTACCGGGGAGCTGTTTTTT
j_gene: TRBJ2-1; v_gene: TRBV30; d_gene: -; len: 15; abundance: -; CDR3aa: CAWSVQGFGNNEQFF; CDR3nt: TGTGCCTGGAGTGTACAAGGGTTTGGAAACAATGAGCAGTTCTTC
j_gene: TRBJ2-2; v_gene: TRBV7-9; d_gene: TRBD1; len: 17; abundance: -; CDR3aa: CASSLGWDRVPPGELFF; CDR3nt: TGTGCCAGCAGCCTTGGTTGGGACAGGGTCCCTCCCGGGGAGCTGTTTTTT
j_gene: TRBJ1-2; v_gene: TRBV28; d_gene: -; len: 14; abundance: -; CDR3aa: CASSAYGSSRGYTF; CDR3nt: TGTGCCAGCAGTGCCTACGGGTCTTCCAGGGGCTACACCTTC
j_gene: TRBJ1-5; v_gene: TRBV19; d_gene: TRBD1; len: 16; abundance: -; CDR3aa: CASINRDRGVSQPQHF; CDR3nt: TGTGCCAGTATTAACCGGGACAGGGGTGTCTCTCAGCCCCAGCATTTT
j_gene: TRBJ2-1; v_gene: TRBV7-9; d_gene: TRBD1; len: 13; abundance: -; CDR3aa: CASSWTGGDEQFF; CDR3nt: TGTGCCAGCAGCTGGACAGGGGGCGATGAGCAGTTCTTC
j_gene: TRBJ1-2; v_gene: TRBV27; d_gene: -; len: 13; abundance: once; CDR3aa: CASSLRANYGYTF; CDR3nt: TGTGCCAGCAGTTTAAGAGCTAACTATGGCTACACCTTC
j_gene: TRBJ2-3; v_gene: TRBV7-9; d_gene: -; len: 15; abundance: -; CDR3aa: CASSPVRGATDTQYF; CDR3nt: TGTGCCAGCAGCCCCGTGAGGGGGGCAACAGATACGCAGTATTTT
j_gene: TRBJ1-2; v_gene: TRBV21-1; d_gene: -; len: 15; abundance: -; CDR3aa: CASLGPSKGGYGYTF; CDR3nt: TGTGCCAGCTTAGGGCCCTCCAAAGGGGGCTATGGCTACACCTTC
j_gene: TRBJ1-5; v_gene: TRBV27; d_gene: -; len: 13; abundance: -; CDR3aa: CASSFGARQPQHF; CDR3nt: TGTGCCAGCAGTTTCGGGGCCCGTCAGCCCCAGCATTTT
j_gene: TRBJ2-5; v_gene: TRBV7-9; d_gene: TRBD1; len: 14; abundance: -; CDR3aa: CASSQTGMWETQYF; CDR3nt: TGTGCCAGCAGCCAGACAGGGATGTGGGAGACCCAGTACTTC
j_gene: TRBJ2-2; v_gene: TRBV27; d_gene: -; len: 13; abundance: -; CDR3aa: CASSLSNTGELFF; CDR3nt: TGTGCCAGCAGTTTATCGAACACCGGGGAGCTGTTTTTT
j_gene: TRBJ1-2; v_gene: TRBV29-1; d_gene: -; len: 11; abundance: -; CDR3aa: CSVRDNYGYTF; CDR3nt: TGCAGCGTGAGAGATAACTATGGCTACACCTTC
j_gene: TRBJ1-1; v_gene: TRBV7-6; d_gene: -; len: 13; abundance: -; CDR3aa: CASSPGTNTEAFF; CDR3nt: TGTGCCAGCAGCCCGGGCACGAACACTGAAGCTTTCTTT
j_gene: TRBJ2-7; v_gene: TRBV5-6; d_gene: -; len: 13; abundance: -; CDR3aa: CASSRRAVYEQYF; CDR3nt: TGTGCCAGCAGCCGGAGGGCCGTCTACGAGCAGTACTTC
j_gene: TRBJ2-3; v_gene: TRBV7-3; d_gene: -; len: 18; abundance: -; CDR3aa: CASSLHPAGQGGADTQYF; CDR3nt: TGTGCCAGCAGCTTACACCCGGCCGGGCAGGGTGGCGCAGATACGCAGTATTTT
j_gene: TRBJ2-1; v_gene: TRBV15; d_gene: TRBD2; len: 16; abundance: -; CDR3aa: CATSRDYGGGADEQFF; CDR3nt: TGTGCCACCAGCAGAGATTACGGCGGGGGGGCGGATGAGCAGTTCTTC
j_gene: TRBJ2-2; v_gene: TRBV7-9; d_gene: TRBD1; len: 17; abundance: -; CDR3aa: CASSLSGTGGHTGELFF; CDR3nt: TGTGCCAGCAGCTTAAGCGGGACAGGGGGCCACACCGGGGAGCTGTTTTTT